The 30 T cell receptor beta chains below were found in one sample sequenced in a study of tissue T cells after allogeneic stem cell transplantation (dated by TCRdb to about 2022). The sample's time point label, decoded: mouse harvest day 14 after allogeneic transplant. Mouse grafts combined 10^7 T-cell-depleted bone marrow cells with 10^6 splenic CD5+ T cells, given via tail vein injection. Library method: the immunoSEQ multiplex PCR assay. What TCRdb holds here is the immuneACCESS table cut down to in-frame rearrangements. Part of the clones is not present; checked against another copy, under half of the missing clones reflect an unresolved V gene, and the others are unexplained. This sample is represented by about 2,900 clones; 48% of them were singletons. Around two fifths of the sample is held by the ten biggest clonotypes. Sequencing used gut tissue. The receptor source for this set is a female BALB/c mouse given C57BL/6 T cells with graft-versus-host disease after an allogeneic hematopoietic cell transplant.

Comment on this clone: Gene names and germline refer to mouse. The read gets to within 1 residue of the CDR3 end, and the germline J gene fills in the rest. The gene calls are TRBV12-2 and TRBJ2-7; possibly TRBD2 for D (6 bases). Germline V gene lookup returns CDR1 SGHLS and CDR2 HYDKME. V lost 4 bases, J lost 2 bases, and 11 bases lay in between. This CDR3 is built from 13 residues. The CDR3 DNA, read in part, is TGTGCCAGCTCGCCGGGACTTACCTATGAACAGTAC. Protein product: CASSPGLTYEQY. In full, the CDR3 reads CASSPGLTYEQYF.

Worth noting for this clone: Mouse names are used for the genes. Read coverage stops 1 residue before the CDR3 terminus; the germline J gene supplies the remainder. The rearrangement links TRBV23 to TRBJ2-1; the table's D call, TRBD1, has no DNA check behind it. This CDR3 has 13 residues. Looked up from germline, CDR1 is KGHTA and CDR2 is FQNQQP. This CDR3 is CSSRQGAGAEQFF. The sequenced part of the CDR3 DNA is TGCTCCAGCAGACAGGGGGCGGGGGCTGAGCAGTTC.

This clone came up a few times. Genes and germline are mouse. The read gets to within 1 residue of the CDR3 end, and the germline J gene fills in the rest. The gene calls are TRBV3 and TRBJ1-4; possible D gene TRBD1, 5 bases. CDR3 size: 13 residues. Germline V gene lookup returns CDR1 SNHLY and CDR2 FYNGKV (reference sequence). Trimming pared 5 bases from V and 5 bases from J, leaving 9 bases between. The covered CDR3 bases are TGTGCCAGCAGCACAGACAGAAACGAAAGATTATTT. Translation: CASSTDRNERLF. The CDR3 reads in full as CASSTDRNERLFF.

Notes on this clone: The gene names here belong to mouse. The sequence runs out 1 residue before the end of the CDR3; the remainder is reconstructed from the germline J gene. This rearrangement joins TRBV5 to TRBJ1-6; maybe TRBD1 (5 bases). TRBJ1-6 is assigned to the ORF class and has an uncertain function. Germline V gene sequence: CDR1 LGHNA, CDR2 YNLKQL (reference sequence). The CDR3 runs 15 residues. V shed 4 bases and J shed 1 base, with 8 bases lying between them. The CDR3 DNA, read in part, is TGTGCCAGCAGCCCAGGGCACTCCTATAATTCGCCCCTCTAC. Its translation: CASSPGHSYNSPLY. The complete CDR3 sequence is CASSPGHSYNSPLYF.

As to this clone: The genes and germline here are from mouse. The read gets to within 1 residue of the CDR3 end, and the germline J gene fills in the rest. The gene calls are TRBV20 and TRBJ2-2, with TRBD2 identical over 8 bases. Germline loops: CDR1 GFQATS, CDR2 STVNSAI. This CDR3 is built from 13 residues. The V segment lost 6 bases and the J segment 5 bases; nucleotides outside the gene matches: 5. The CDR3 bases that were read are TGTGGTGCCGGGGGGGCGCGGACCGGGCAGCTCTAC. Its translation: CGAGGARTGQLY. The whole CDR3 reads CGAGGARTGQLYF.

This clone was observed a handful of times. Genes and germline come from the mouse. The sequence runs out 1 residue before the end of the CDR3; the remainder is reconstructed from the germline J gene. The chain joins TRBV12-1 to TRBJ2-4; D may correspond to TRBD1 or TRBD2 (5 bases each). The CDR3 extends over 12 amino acids. The germline V gene has CDR1 SGHSN and CDR2 HYEKVE. Trimming removed 1 base at V and 6 bases at J, with 7 bases between. The sequenced CDR3 bases are TGTGCCAGCTCTCTGCGGGGGAACACCTTGTAC. Protein: CASSLRGNTLY. The complete CDR3 reads CASSLRGNTLYF. Drawing the rest from reference TRBV12-1 and TRBJ2-4, the complete variable domain is DSGVVQSPRHIIKEKGGRSVLTCIPISGHSNVVWYQQTLGKELKFLIQHYEKVERDKGFLPSRFSVQQFDDYHSEMNMSALELEDSAMYFCASSLRGNTLYFGAGTRLSVL.

This clone has only a few counts. These gene names are mouse names. The read comes to an end 1 residue before the CDR3 does, leaving the germline J gene to fill in the end. The V call is TRBV5, the J call TRBJ2-3, with D possibly matching TRBD2 (7 bases). The CDR3 has 15 amino acids. Germline V lookup: CDR1 LGHNA, CDR2 YNLKQL (reference sequence). Trimming left V 3 bases short and J 2 bases short, with 12 bases between. The CDR3 is CASSHRGALAETLYF. The CDR3 bases that were read are TGTGCCAGCAGCCACCGGGGGGCACTTGCAGAAACGCTGTAT.

Concerning this clone: Gene names and germline match the mouse. The read comes to an end 1 residue before the CDR3 does, leaving the germline J gene to fill in the end. The chain carries TRBV1 and TRBJ2-1; 8 nucleotides agree with TRBD1. Germline values: CDR1 NSQYPW, CDR2 LRSPGD (reference sequence). The length of the CDR3 is 16 residues. The V segment lost 1 base and the J segment 3 bases; nucleotides outside the gene matches: 5. CDR3 protein: CTCSAARDRSYAEQFF. The CDR3 DNA, read in part, is TGCACCTGCAGTGCAGCCCGGGACAGGAGCTATGCTGAGCAGTTC.

Regarding this clone: Mouse gene names and germline throughout. Sequencing ends 1 residue short of the CDR3 end; the germline J gene provides the rest. This sequence joins TRBV26 and TRBJ2-7, with 7 bases lining up with TRBD1. Looked up from germline, CDR1 is KGHPV and CDR2 is FQNQEV (reference sequence). This CDR3 region has 16 residues. Unmatched junction bases numbered 6, after V lost 1 base and J lost 0 bases. CDR3: CASSLLSGQSSYEQYF. The sequenced part of the CDR3 DNA is TGTGCCAGCAGTCTGTTGTCGGGACAGAGCTCCTATGAACAGTAC.

This clone is labeled as medium-sized. Genes here carry mouse names. The DNA read from the CDR3 is TGTGCCAGCAGGACAGGGATTGAACAGTAC. It is translated as CASRTGIEQY. The entire CDR3 sequence reads CASRTGIEQYF. J is TRBJ2-7 and V is TRBV19; the match to TRBD1 covers 7 bases. The read ends 1 residue before the CDR3 terminus; that terminus is restored from the germline J gene. Trimming cost V 5 bases and J 6 bases; bases outside gene matches: 2. The CDR3 totals 11 residues. Germline lookup yields CDR1 FNHDT and CDR2 SITEND (reference sequence).

This clone was detected a few times. Gene names denote mouse genes. The read stops 1 residue short of the end of the CDR3; the missing end is completed from the germline J gene. The chain is built from TRBV23 and TRBJ2-7; no check of the table's D call, TRBD2, against the DNA was made. This CDR3 has 12 amino acids. CDR1 is KGHTA and CDR2 is FQNQQP in the germline V gene. This chain's CDR3 is CSSSQFGYEQYF. Incomplete CDR3 DNA: TGCTCCAGCAGTCAATTTGGTTATGAACAGTAC.

Comments on this clone: All gene names here are mouse names. The CDR3 end lies 1 residue beyond the end of the read and is filled in from the germline J gene. The chain is built from TRBV26 and TRBJ2-7; 7 bases agree with TRBD1. The CDR3 totals 14 residues. Trimming cost V 4 bases and J 3 bases; bases outside gene matches: 6. In germline, CDR1 is KGHPV, CDR2 FQNQEV (reference sequence). The CDR3 sequence is CASSPRTGGYEQYF. CDR3 DNA (partial): TGTGCCAGCAGTCCCCGGACAGGAGGCTATGAACAGTAC.

Note on this clone: Germline and genes: mouse. The CDR3 sequence is CASSQGWGGPQNTLYF. CDR3 bases read: TGTGCCAGCAGCCAAGGCTGGGGGGGCCCCCAAAACACCTTGTAC. The rearrangement joins TRBV5 to TRBJ2-4; 10 bases match TRBD2. Coverage ceases 1 residue before the CDR3 finishes, and the germline J gene fills in the end. This CDR3 contains 16 residues. The V segment lost 1 base and the J segment 3 bases; nucleotides outside the gene matches: 4. CDR1 is LGHNA and CDR2 is YNLKQL in the germline V gene (reference sequence).

This clone is large (0.1 to 1%) by share. Gene names are the mouse ones. The sequence runs out 1 residue before the end of the CDR3; the remainder is reconstructed from the germline J gene. The J gene is TRBJ2-7, the V gene TRBV13-1, with 7 bases identical to TRBD1. The CDR3 is made up of 14 amino acids. Germline CDR1 NSHNY, CDR2 SYGAGN. After removal of 2 bases from V and 2 bases from J, the junction contained 4 bases not matched to a gene. CDR3 DNA, as far as it was read: TGTGCCAGCAGTGAGAGCGGGACAGCCTATGAACAGTAC. Amino acid sequence: CASSESGTAYEQY. The entire CDR3 protein reads CASSESGTAYEQYF.

About this clone: Here the gene names and germline are mouse. The read stops 1 residue short of the end of the CDR3; the missing end is completed from the germline J gene. The chain employs TRBV1 and TRBJ1-1; 9 positions match TRBD1. Germline V gene sequence: CDR1 NSQYPW, CDR2 LRSPGD (reference sequence). The CDR3 loop spans 15 amino acids. V lost 1 base to trimming and J lost 4 bases; unmatched junction nucleotides: 4. CDR3 DNA (partial): TGCACCTGCAGTGCAGCCGGGACAGGGACCACAGAAGTCTTC. As protein: CTCSAAGTGTTEVF. The CDR3 in full is CTCSAAGTGTTEVFF. Full variable domain (outside the CDR3, taken from reference TRBV1 and TRBJ1-1): VTLLEQNPRWRLVPRGQAVNLRCILKNSQYPWMSWYQQDLQKQLQWLFTLRSPGDKEVKSLPGADYLATRVTDTELRLQVANMSQGRTLYCTCSAAGTGTTEVFFGKGTRLTVV.

Remarks on this clone: Each gene name is a mouse one. The CDR3 is cut off 1 residue early in the read; its end comes from the germline J gene. Other nucleotide sequences from this sample produce the same CDR3. The chain joins TRBV13-2 to TRBJ1-1, with 7 bases aligning to TRBD1. Germline values: CDR1 NNHNN, CDR2 SYGAGS (reference sequence). The CDR3 has 13 amino acids. After removal of 5 bases from V and 0 bases from J, the junction contained 1 base not matched to a gene. The CDR3 here is CASGGTANTEVFF. The DNA read from the CDR3 is TGTGCCAGCGGGGGGACAGCAAACACAGAAGTCTTC.

As for this clone: Gene labels here are mouse ones. The read halts 1 residue ahead of the CDR3 end, with the missing end drawn from the germline J gene. The genes are TRBV24 and TRBJ1-4, with 7 nucleotides matching TRBD1. With V trimmed by 2 bases and J by 3 bases, 0 bases remained unmatched. The CDR3 runs 14 residues. Germline V lookup: CDR1 KGHTA, CDR2 FRNEEI. The part of the CDR3 DNA that was read is TGTGCCAGCAGTCTGGGGACAGCCAACGAAAGATTATTT. It codes for CASSLGTANERLF. The whole CDR3 region reads CASSLGTANERLFF.

On this clone itself: Genes and germline come from the mouse. The observed sequence ends 1 residue before the CDR3 terminus, with the missing tail filled in from the germline J gene. V usage is TRBV4 and J usage is TRBJ2-7; D gene uncertain. Germline V CDR1 and CDR2: LGHDT, YNNKQL (reference sequence). The CDR3 runs 10 residues. Between the trimmed V and J ends, which lost 4 bases and 3 bases, there was a span of 1 base. The DNA read from the CDR3 is TGTGCCAGCAGCTTCTATGAACAGTAC. This sequence encodes CASSFYEQY. The whole CDR3 region reads CASSFYEQYF.

Remarks on this clone: The genes and germline here are from mouse. The CDR3 goes on 1 residue after the read ends, and that part is filled in from the germline J gene. The chain uses TRBV13-2 and TRBJ2-2; D gene unclear. The CDR3 sequence is 14 residues long. CDR1 NNHNN and CDR2 SYGAGS come from the germline V gene (reference sequence). Trimming stripped 2 bases from V and 1 base from J, with 6 bases between. CDR3 bases read: TGTGCCAGCGGTGAGGGCAGAAACACCGGGCAGCTCTAC. The encoded protein is CASGEGRNTGQLY. The full CDR3 is CASGEGRNTGQLYF.

Worth noting for this clone: The genes are named according to mouse. Coverage ceases 1 residue before the CDR3 finishes, and the germline J gene fills in the end. V gene TRBV5 combines with J gene TRBJ2-7, with D hard to call. The CDR3 contains 13 residues. Germline CDR1 is LGHNA and CDR2 is YNLKQL (reference sequence). The ends were cut back, 4 bases at V and 0 bases at J, with 7 bases in the middle. The DNA read from the CDR3 is TGTGCCAGCAGCCGTGGGAGCTCCTATGAACAGTAC. Translation: CASSRGSSYEQY. The CDR3 in full is CASSRGSSYEQYF.

A note on this clone: Gene names refer to mouse genes. The CDR3 end lies 1 residue beyond the end of the read and is filled in from the germline J gene. The chain has TRBV13-2 and TRBJ1-1; D remains unclear. Looked up from germline, CDR1 is NNHNN and CDR2 is SYGAGS (reference sequence). This CDR3 has 12 residues. Trimming left V 1 base short and J 5 bases short, with 6 bases between. The part of the CDR3 DNA that was read is TGTGCCAGCGGTGATTTATGGACAGAAGTCTTC. Translating it yields CASGDLWTEVF. The whole CDR3 sequence is CASGDLWTEVFF.

Regarding this clone: The listed genes are named as in mouse. The CDR3 sequence: CASSVTGGPYEQYF. CDR3 bases read: TGTGCAAGCAGCGTCACTGGGGGGCCTTATGAACAGTAC. This chain uses TRBV16 with TRBJ2-7; 9 bases match TRBD2. The read finishes 1 residue shy of the CDR3 end, and the germline J gene is used to complete it. Germline loops: CDR1 SGHSA, CDR2 FRNQAP. This CDR3 comprises 14 residues. J was trimmed by 4 bases and V by 5 bases; bases with no gene match: 6.

Turning to this clone: Gene names are mouse gene names. The read terminates 1 residue ahead of where the CDR3 ends, so the germline J gene completes it. The chain couples TRBV24 to TRBJ2-4, with a weak D call TRBD1 (5 bases). The CDR3 extends over 15 amino acids. Germline V lookup: CDR1 KGHTA, CDR2 FRNEEI. Trimming left V 3 bases short and J 0 bases short, with 10 bases between. CDR3 region: CASSLQGTSQNTLYF. CDR3 DNA, as far as it was read: TGTGCCAGCAGTCTCCAGGGAACTAGTCAAAACACCTTGTAC.

As for this clone: Gene names are mouse gene names. The sequence runs out 1 residue before the end of the CDR3; the remainder is reconstructed from the germline J gene. The rearrangement uses TRBV3 and TRBJ1-1; 7 bases agree with TRBD1. CDR1 and CDR2 (germline): SNHLY, FYNGKV (reference sequence). This CDR3 has 16 amino acids. V trimming: 3 bases; J trimming: 0 bases; junction bases outside the gene matches: 7. CDR3 bases read: TGTGCCAGCAGCTTCGGGACAGCAAATGCAAACACAGAAGTCTTC. Its protein is CASSFGTANANTEVF. The entire CDR3 protein is CASSFGTANANTEVFF.

Comment on this clone: Gene labels here are mouse ones. With the read ending 1 residue before the CDR3 end, the germline J gene is used to fill in that end. The chain is built from TRBV26 and TRBJ1-1; D gene uncertain. The V end was cut by 0 bases, the J end by 4 bases, with 6 bases between. Per germline, CDR1 KGHPV and CDR2 FQNQEV (reference sequence). The CDR3 runs to 13 residues. The part of the CDR3 DNA that was read is TGTGCCAGCAGTCTGTCAGGGCTCACAGAAGTCTTC. Its translation: CASSLSGLTEVF. The complete CDR3 protein is CASSLSGLTEVFF.

A note on this clone: Here the gene names and germline are mouse. The CDR3 end lies 1 residue beyond the end of the read and is filled in from the germline J gene. The chain employs TRBV26 and TRBJ1-6; D ambiguous. TRBJ1-6 is given ORF status, its function remaining uncertain. The germline V gene encodes CDR1 KGHPV and CDR2 FQNQEV (reference sequence). Deletions cut 6 bases from V and 3 bases from J, with 12 bases between. The CDR3 covers 15 residues. This CDR3 is CASSPPDNYNSPLYF. The covered CDR3 bases are TGTGCCAGCAGCCCCCCCGACAACTATAATTCGCCCCTCTAC.

Only a few counts were recorded for this clone. The genes and germline here are from mouse. Read data end 1 residue before the CDR3 end; the end is taken from the germline J gene. The chain combines TRBV20 with TRBJ2-2; D is undetermined. CDR3 length: 14 amino acids. In germline, CDR1 is GFQATS, CDR2 STVNSAI. The germline V and J ends were trimmed by 5 bases and 0 bases, with 10 bases remaining between them. CDR3 sequence: CGALTYPNTGQLYF. Partial CDR3 DNA: TGTGGTGCTTTGACATATCCAAACACCGGGCAGCTCTAC.

This clone was counted a few times. Gene names follow the mouse nomenclature. Coverage ceases 1 residue before the CDR3 finishes, and the germline J gene fills in the end. The V and J genes are TRBV12-1 and TRBJ1-3; a weak D match, TRBD1 (5 bases). CDR3 length: 15 residues. The V gene lost 4 bases and the J gene lost 0 bases, with 12 bases spanning the gap. Germline V lookup: CDR1 SGHSN, CDR2 HYEKVE. The CDR3 bases that were read are TGTGCCAGCTCGCGGGACGGATATTCTGGAAATACGCTCTAT. This encodes CASSRDGYSGNTLY. The whole CDR3 protein is CASSRDGYSGNTLYF. Together with reference TRBV12-1 and TRBJ1-3, the CDR3 gives the full variable domain: DSGVVQSPRHIIKEKGGRSVLTCIPISGHSNVVWYQQTLGKELKFLIQHYEKVERDKGFLPSRFSVQQFDDYHSEMNMSALELEDSAMYFCASSRDGYSGNTLYFGEGSRLIVV.

Concerning this clone itself: Gene names follow the mouse nomenclature. The observed sequence ends 1 residue before the CDR3 terminus, with the missing tail filled in from the germline J gene. The chain carries TRBV16 and TRBJ2-1; no definite D call. CDR1 and CDR2 from the germline V gene are SGHSA and FRNQAP. The V end was cut by 0 bases, the J end by 1 base, with 7 bases between. The CDR3 consists of 15 residues. The CDR3 bases that were read are TGTGCAAGCAGCTTAGAACGGGAGAACTATGCTGAGCAGTTC. This gives the protein CASSLERENYAEQF. Given in full, the CDR3 is CASSLERENYAEQFF. The full variable domain, in which reference TRBV16 and TRBJ2-1 provide the parts outside the CDR3, is NAGVIQTPRHKVTGKGQEATLWCEPISGHSAVFWYRQTIVQGLEFLTYFRNQAPIDDSGMPKERFSAQMPNQSHSTLKIQSTQPQDSAVYLCASSLERENYAEQFFGPGTRLTVL.

This clone was found a few times. Gene names and germline refer to mouse. The read gets to within 1 residue of the CDR3 end, and the germline J gene fills in the rest. The gene calls are TRBV13-3 and TRBJ2-5, with D perhaps matching TRBD1 (5 bases). V was cut by 0 bases and J by 6 bases, with 8 bases left in between. CDR3 size: 13 residues. Germline V CDR1 and CDR2: NNHDY, SYVADS. CDR3 DNA (partial): TGTGCCAGCAGTGATGTAGGGGAGGACACCCAGTAC. Protein sequence: CASSDVGEDTQY. The entire CDR3 sequence reads CASSDVGEDTQYF.